This T cell receptor beta chain comes out of a study of Ad26.COV2.S vaccination and SARS-CoV-2 variants. Treatment defined: over 15 received Ad26.COV2.S at low or high dose, single or two shots; about 5 received placebo; per-sample allocation not given. The samples were gathered on day 63 after the first injection of vaccine or placebo. This adult donor, from Boston, was 18-55 years old. This table comes from immunoSEQ multiplex PCR, and its TCRdb copy is limited to in-frame clones, with some not included. The table lists 250,000 to 300,000 clones, approximately 87% of them singletons. The CDR3 extends over 13 amino acids. Trimming left V 5 bases short and J 7 bases short, with 12 bases between. CDR1 is SEHNR and CDR2 is FQNEAQ in the germline V gene (reference sequence).

The TCR sequence derives from a person aged 18-65 years who received the Ad26.COV2.S COVID-19 vaccine or a placebo. The material sequenced was peripheral blood, taken in a trial of Ad26.COV2.S vaccine versus placebo. The chain is built from TRBV7-9 and TRBJ1-5; no reliable D call. CDR3 in amino acids: CASSAPGGQPQHF. DNA for the CDR3: TGTGCCAGCAGCGCGCCGGGCGGACAGCCCCAGCATTTT. Full variable domain (remainder filled in from reference TRBV7-9 and TRBJ1-5): DTGVSQNPRHKITKRGQNVTFRCDPISEHNRLYWYRQTLGQGPEFLTYFQNEAQLEKSRLLSDRFSAERPKGSFSTLEIQRTEQGDSAMYLCASSAPGGQPQHFGDGTRLSIL.